This is a list of T cell receptor beta chains from one sample in a study of shared clonotypes between healthy human individuals. Using immunoSEQ multiplex PCR, the repertoire was profiled, and TCRdb retains in-frame clones only, with some absent. The table lists around 440,000 clones, 75% to 80% of them singletons, with more than 10% in the top ten. Sequenced: PBMCs. The receptors derive from a woman in her forties in good health. Some clones in this sample may be carry-over from other donors' samples. Each CDR3 is given with its conserved first and last residue. Clone size is shown for a subset of rows, as once, few, many or a class of expanded clone.

J | size | V | CDR3
TRBJ1-1 | - | TRBV28 | CASTMHGGHTEAFF
TRBJ1-5 | - | TRBV4-1 | CASSQERGRGTVTNQPQHF
TRBJ2-3 | - | TRBV2 | CASSDPGARDTQYF
TRBJ2-1 | once | TRBV11-3 | CASSLGGDRADNEQFF
TRBJ2-7 | - | TRBV9 | CASSVEGHRGETYEQYF
TRBJ1-2 | - | TRBV13 | CASSLDRGLGYTF
TRBJ2-5 | - | TRBV25-1 | CASSAAKGTETQYF
TRBJ2-1 | - | TRBV7-8 | CASSIYPGAGVYNEQFF
TRBJ2-6 | few | TRBV9 | CASSPRLVTGGNSGANVLTF
TRBJ2-1 | - | TRBV27 | CASSSTDTYNEQFF
TRBJ2-7 | - | TRBV27 | CASSLSPTLREQYF
TRBJ2-3 | - | TRBV7-9 | CASSREGDTQYF
TRBJ1-2 | - | TRBV28 | CASSSAGEGYGYTF
TRBJ2-3 | - | TRBV5-1 | CASSLAGWADTQYF
TRBJ2-7 | - | TRBV6-5 | CASREAAGSSYEQYF
TRBJ1-3 | many | TRBV9 | CASSPFTTRTGSGNTIYF
TRBJ1-2 | - | TRBV6-4 | CASSDSLSGTTYTF
TRBJ2-1 | - | TRBV10-1 | CASSPDRGYNEQFF
TRBJ1-2 | - | TRBV18 | CASSPATEYGYTF
TRBJ1-5 | - | TRBV11-3 | CASSLILPDHSNQPQHF
TRBJ1-1 | - | TRBV11-1 | CASSLNPGNTEAFF
TRBJ2-5 | - | TRBV10-3 | CAISPGAEETQYF
TRBJ1-3 | - | TRBV9 | CASSVEDGRPGPGNTIYF
TRBJ1-1 | - | TRBV29-1 | CSARDQSEAFF
TRBJ1-4 | - | TRBV28 | CASSHHRGRNEKLFF
TRBJ2-1 | - | TRBV7-6 | CASSLDSATYNEQFF
TRBJ1-5 | - | TRBV29-1 | CSVESGGGNQPQHF
TRBJ2-5 | - | TRBV2 | CASATANRETQYF
TRBJ2-5 | - | TRBV7-2 | CASSGYRGETQYF
TRBJ2-3 | once | TRBV19 | CASTSRASGSTDTQYF
TRBJ2-2 | once | TRBV27 | CASFGLAGGVRTGELFF
- | - | TRBV29-1 | CSVGKGRTYEQYF
TRBJ2-5 | - | TRBV5-1 | CASSPKATQETQYF
TRBJ2-6 | - | TRBV18 | CASSRRQGRANVLTF
TRBJ2-7 | - | TRBV28 | CASSPANTGGEQYF
TRBJ2-1 | - | TRBV18 | CASSPEGTSYNEQFF
TRBJ2-7 | - | TRBV27 | CASSTRLAGKYEQYF
TRBJ1-2 | - | TRBV6-6 | CASSTTPSREGYTF
TRBJ2-5 | few | TRBV7-7 | CASSPRSGQARETQYF
TRBJ1-1 | - | TRBV2 | CARGGTGVDTEAFF
TRBJ1-2 | - | TRBV2 | CASSETQSAMDGYTF
TRBJ1-1 | - | TRBV7-2 | CASSRPGTGSTEAFF
TRBJ1-1 | - | TRBV5-1 | CASSLGDTLGATEAFF
TRBJ2-3 | - | TRBV2 | CASSQTNVRADTQYF
TRBJ1-1 | - | TRBV19 | CASSVQGGTEAFF
TRBJ2-7 | - | TRBV11-2 | CASSPGGGPLEQYF
TRBJ2-3 | once | TRBV27 | CASSFQRERFNTDTQYF
TRBJ2-1 | - | TRBV11-3 | CASSLEYQGADEQFF